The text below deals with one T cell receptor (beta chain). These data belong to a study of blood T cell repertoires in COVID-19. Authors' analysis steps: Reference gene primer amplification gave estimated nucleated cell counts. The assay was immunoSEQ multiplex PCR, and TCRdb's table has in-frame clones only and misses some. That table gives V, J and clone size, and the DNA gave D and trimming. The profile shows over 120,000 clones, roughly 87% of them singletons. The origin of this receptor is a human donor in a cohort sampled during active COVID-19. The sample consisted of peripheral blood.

CDR3 bases: TGTGCCAGCAGCTCCCCGCCCGGGGGGATCTACGAGCAGTACTTC. This gives the protein CASSSPPGGIYEQYF. The chain uses TRBV7-2 and TRBJ2-7, with 7 positions matching TRBD2. The CDR3 loop spans 15 amino acids. The V gene end was trimmed by 4 bases and the J gene end by 3 bases; junction bases not matched to a gene: 9. Germline V gives CDR1 SGHTA, CDR2 FQGNSA.